This T cell receptor (beta chain) came from a study of blood T cell repertoires in COVID-19. Turning to the study itself: Whether acute or convalescent, the COVID-19 samples came from the United States, Italy and Spain. In each case, the material was cDNA or gDNA derived from T cells, B-cell-depleted T cells, or PBMCs.

Germline V gene data show CDR1 as MNHEY and CDR2 as SVGAGI. Trimming pared 0 bases from V and 2 bases from J, leaving 11 bases between. The CDR3 runs to 15 residues. Authors' processing steps: Amplified reference gene primers provided the basis for estimating nucleated cell counts. Using immunoSEQ multiplex PCR, the repertoire was profiled, and TCRdb retains in-frame clones only, with some absent. That table gives V, J and clone size, and the DNA gave D and trimming. The sample contains tens of thousands of clones, around 81% of which appear only once. V and J are TRBV6-5 and TRBJ2-7; D uncertain. The specimen sequenced was peripheral blood. The TCR sequence derives from an older man with acute or convalescent COVID-19. The CDR3 here is CASSYSGVLTYEQYF. Here the CDR3 DNA reads TGTGCCAGCAGTTACTCAGGAGTGCTGACCTACGAGCAGTACTTC.